Here is one TCR beta chain with its context. The table came from immunoSEQ multiplex PCR; TCRdb's copy has only in-frame clones and leaves some out. The sample holds 110,000 to 150,000 clones, over 70% seen once. The data were taken from a study of blood T cell repertoires in COVID-19. Whole-study context: Samples representing acute and convalescent COVID-19 were sourced from the United States, Italy and Spain.

From germline, CDR1 is SGHRS and CDR2 YFSETQ. The CDR3 has 16 residues. Trimming at V came to 2 bases and at J to 0 bases, leaving 6 bases not matched to a gene. The sequence derives from a human donor in a cohort sampled during active COVID-19. Material for sequencing was peripheral blood. This chain joins TRBV5-1 and TRBJ2-3, with 7 bases aligning to TRBD2. The CDR3 DNA follows: TGCGCCAGCAGCTTCAGCGGGGCCCCTAGCACAGATACGCAGTATTTT. Its translation is CASSFSGAPSTDTQYF.